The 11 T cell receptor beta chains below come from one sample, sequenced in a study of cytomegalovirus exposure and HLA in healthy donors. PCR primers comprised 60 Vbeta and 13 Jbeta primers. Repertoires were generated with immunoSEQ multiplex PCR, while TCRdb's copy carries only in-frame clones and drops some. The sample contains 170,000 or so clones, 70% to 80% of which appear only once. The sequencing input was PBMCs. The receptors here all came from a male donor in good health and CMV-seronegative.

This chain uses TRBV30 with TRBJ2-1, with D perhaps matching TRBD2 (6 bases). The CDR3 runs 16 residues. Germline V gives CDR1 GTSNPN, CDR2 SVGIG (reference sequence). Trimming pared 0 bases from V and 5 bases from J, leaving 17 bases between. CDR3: CAWSVPGEEINNEQFF. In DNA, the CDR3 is TGTGCCTGGAGTGTACCGGGGGAGGAGATTAACAATGAGCAGTTCTTC.

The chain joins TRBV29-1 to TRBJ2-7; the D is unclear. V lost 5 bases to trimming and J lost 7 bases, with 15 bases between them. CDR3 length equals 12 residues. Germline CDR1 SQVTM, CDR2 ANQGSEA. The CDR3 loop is CSVLQTAYEQYF. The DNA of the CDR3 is TGCAGCGTTCTCCAGACTGCGTATGAGCAGTACTTC.

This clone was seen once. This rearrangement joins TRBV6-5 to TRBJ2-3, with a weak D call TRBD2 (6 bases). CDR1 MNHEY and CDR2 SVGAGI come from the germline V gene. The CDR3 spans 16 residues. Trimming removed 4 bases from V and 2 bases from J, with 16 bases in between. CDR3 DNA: TGTGCCAGCAGTTTCGACTCGCGGGGACTCACAGATACGCAGTATTTT. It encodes CASSFDSRGLTDTQYF.

This chain's CDR3 is CASRNRDMVYNEQFF. The CDR3 DNA sequence: TGTGCCAGCAGGAACCGGGACATGGTATACAATGAGCAGTTCTTC. The chain has TRBV7-2 and TRBJ2-1, with D maybe TRBD1 (6 bases). This CDR3 is 15 amino acids long. V was trimmed by 6 bases and J by 4 bases, leaving 16 bases between them. Looked up from germline, CDR1 is SGHTA and CDR2 is FQGNSA.

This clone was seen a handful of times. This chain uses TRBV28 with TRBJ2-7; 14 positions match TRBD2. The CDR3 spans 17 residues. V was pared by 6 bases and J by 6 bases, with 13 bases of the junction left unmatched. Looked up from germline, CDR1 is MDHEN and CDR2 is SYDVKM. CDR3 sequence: CASSHGLGTSGRGEQYF. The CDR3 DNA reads TGTGCCAGCAGCCACGGACTGGGGACTAGCGGGAGAGGCGAGCAGTACTTC. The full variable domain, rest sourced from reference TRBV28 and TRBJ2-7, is DVKVTQSSRYLVKRTGEKVFLECVQDMDHENMFWYRQDPGLGLRLIYFSYDVKMKEKGDIPEGYSVSREKKERFSLILESASTNQTSMYLCASSHGLGTSGRGEQYFGPGTRLTVT.

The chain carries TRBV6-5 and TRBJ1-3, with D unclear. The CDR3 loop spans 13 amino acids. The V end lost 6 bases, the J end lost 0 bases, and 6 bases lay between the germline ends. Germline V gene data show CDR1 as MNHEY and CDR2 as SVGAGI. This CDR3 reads CASRSVSGNTIYF. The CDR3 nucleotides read TGTGCCAGCAGGTCGGTCTCTGGAAACACCATATATTTT.

The CDR3: CAWRGDSYEQYF. CDR3 nucleotide sequence: TGTGCCTGGAGGGGGGACAGCTACGAGCAGTACTTC. The chain uses TRBV30 and TRBJ2-7; 7 bases map to TRBD1. This CDR3 contains 12 residues. With 3 bases clipped from V and 3 bases from J, the junction kept 2 bases outside the gene matches. Per the germline V gene, CDR1 is GTSNPN and CDR2 is SVGIG (reference sequence).

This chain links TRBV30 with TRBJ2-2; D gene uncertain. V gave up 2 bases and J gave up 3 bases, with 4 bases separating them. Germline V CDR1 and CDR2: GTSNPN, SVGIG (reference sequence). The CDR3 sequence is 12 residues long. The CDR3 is CAWSIDTGELFF. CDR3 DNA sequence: TGTGCCTGGAGTATAGACACCGGGGAGCTGTTTTTT.

The CDR3 region has the DNA TGTGCCAGCAGTGTCGGACGGGGTAATTCACCCCTCCACTTT. It encodes CASSVGRGNSPLHF. V usage is TRBV25-1 and J usage is TRBJ1-6; no clear D. Germline V gives CDR1 MGHDK, CDR2 SYGVNS. The V gene lost 4 bases and the J gene lost 6 bases, with 10 bases spanning the gap. The CDR3 totals 14 residues.

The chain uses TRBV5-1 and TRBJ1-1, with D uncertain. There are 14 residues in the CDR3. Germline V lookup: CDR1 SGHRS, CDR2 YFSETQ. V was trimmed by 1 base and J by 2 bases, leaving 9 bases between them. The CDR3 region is CASSLLAFNTEAFF. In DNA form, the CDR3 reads TGCGCCAGCAGCTTGCTGGCTTTTAACACTGAAGCTTTCTTT.

Here the CDR3 reads CASSPGTGGNQPQHF. The DNA of the CDR3 is TGTGCCAGCAGTCCCGGGACAGGGGGGAATCAGCCCCAGCATTTT. The chain couples TRBV6-6 to TRBJ1-5; 11 bases fit TRBD1. The CDR3 runs 15 residues. The germline V gene has CDR1 MNHNY and CDR2 SVGAGI (reference sequence). Unmatched junction bases numbered 4, after V lost 5 bases and J lost 4 bases.